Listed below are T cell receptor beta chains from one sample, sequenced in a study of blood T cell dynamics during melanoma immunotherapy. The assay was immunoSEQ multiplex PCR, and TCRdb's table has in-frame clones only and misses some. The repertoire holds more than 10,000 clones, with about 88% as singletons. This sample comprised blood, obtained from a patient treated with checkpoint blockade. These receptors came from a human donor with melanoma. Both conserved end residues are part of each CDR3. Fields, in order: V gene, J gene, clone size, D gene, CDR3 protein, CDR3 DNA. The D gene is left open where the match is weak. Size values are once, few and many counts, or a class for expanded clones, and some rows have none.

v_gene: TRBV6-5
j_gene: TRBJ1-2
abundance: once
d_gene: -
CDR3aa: CASTPGLVGDYGYTF
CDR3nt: TGTGCCAGCACCCCGGGGTTGGTCGGAGACTATGGCTACACCTTC

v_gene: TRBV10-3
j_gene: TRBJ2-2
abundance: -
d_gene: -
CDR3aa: CAISGESLLTNTGELFF
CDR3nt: TGTGCCATCAGTGGTGAGAGCCTACTCACGAACACCGGGGAGCTGTTTTTT

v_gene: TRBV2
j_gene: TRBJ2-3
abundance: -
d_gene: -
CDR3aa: CAGRGGVADTQYF
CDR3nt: TGTGCCGGCCGTGGCGGTGTGGCAGATACGCAGTATTTT

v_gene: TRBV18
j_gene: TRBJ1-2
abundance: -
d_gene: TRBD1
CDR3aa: CASWDRELLGYTF
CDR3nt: TGTGCCAGCTGGGACAGGGAACTACTTGGCTACACCTTC

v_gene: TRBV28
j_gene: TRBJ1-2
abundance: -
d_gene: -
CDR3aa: CANRSRLVYGYTF
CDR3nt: TGTGCCAACCGCTCAAGGTTAGTCTATGGCTACACCTTC

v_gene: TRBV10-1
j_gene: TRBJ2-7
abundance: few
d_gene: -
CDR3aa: CASSESPGREQYF
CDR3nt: TGCGCCAGCAGTGAGTCTCCAGGCCGCGAGCAGTACTTC

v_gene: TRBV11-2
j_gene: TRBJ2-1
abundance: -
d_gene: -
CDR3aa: CASSLPGGLNNEQFF
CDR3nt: TGTGCCAGCAGCCTCCCCGGAGGACTCAACAATGAGCAGTTCTTC

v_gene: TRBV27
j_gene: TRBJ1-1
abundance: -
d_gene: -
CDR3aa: CASSTIQGTEAFF
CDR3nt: TGTGCCAGTTCCACAATTCAAGGGACTGAAGCTTTCTTT

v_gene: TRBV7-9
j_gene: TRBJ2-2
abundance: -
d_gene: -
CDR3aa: CASSFLGALGTGELFF
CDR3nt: TGTGCCAGCAGCTTCCTGGGGGCCCTAGGCACCGGGGAGCTGTTTTTT

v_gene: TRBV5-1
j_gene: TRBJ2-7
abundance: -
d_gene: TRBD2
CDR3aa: CASSPGTSQPSEQYF
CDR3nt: TGCGCCAGCAGCCCCGGGACTAGTCAGCCAAGCGAGCAGTACTTC

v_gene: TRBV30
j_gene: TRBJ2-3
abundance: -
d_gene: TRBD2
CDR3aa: CAWRIWTSGSTDTQYF
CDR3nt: TGTGCCTGGAGAATCTGGACTAGCGGGAGTACAGATACGCAGTATTTT

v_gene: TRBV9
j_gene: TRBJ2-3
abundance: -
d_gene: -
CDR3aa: CASSGQRDTDTQYF
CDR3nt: TGTGCCAGCAGCGGTCAAAGGGACACAGATACGCAGTATTTT

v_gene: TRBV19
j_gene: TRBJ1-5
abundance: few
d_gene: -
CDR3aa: CASSILTGSNQPQHF
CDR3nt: TGTGCCAGTAGTATCCTGACAGGTAGCAATCAGCCCCAGCATTTT

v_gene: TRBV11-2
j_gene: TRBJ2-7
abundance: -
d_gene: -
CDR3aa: CASSLAGFEQYF
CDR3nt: TGTGCCAGCAGCTTAGCAGGTTTCGAGCAGTACTTC

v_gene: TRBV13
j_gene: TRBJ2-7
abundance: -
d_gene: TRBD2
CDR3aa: CASGTSGNYEQYF
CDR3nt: TGTGCCAGCGGGACTAGCGGAAACTACGAGCAGTACTTC

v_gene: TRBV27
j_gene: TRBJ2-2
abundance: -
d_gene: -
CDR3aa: CASTPKGGATGELFF
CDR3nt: TGTGCCAGCACCCCAAAAGGGGGTGCCACCGGGGAGCTGTTTTTT

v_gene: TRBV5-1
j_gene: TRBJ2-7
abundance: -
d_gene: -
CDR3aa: CASSMDKLLYEQYF
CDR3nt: TGCGCCAGCAGCATGGACAAGCTACTCTACGAGCAGTACTTC

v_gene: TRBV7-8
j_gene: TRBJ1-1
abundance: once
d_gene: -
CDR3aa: CASSPQGYKRAFF
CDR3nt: TGTGCCAGCAGCCCCCAGGGGTATAAGAGAGCTTTCTTT

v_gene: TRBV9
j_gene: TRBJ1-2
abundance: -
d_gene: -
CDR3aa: CASSVVADTGGNYGYTF
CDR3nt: TGTGCCAGCAGCGTAGTAGCCGATACAGGTGGTAACTATGGCTACACCTTC

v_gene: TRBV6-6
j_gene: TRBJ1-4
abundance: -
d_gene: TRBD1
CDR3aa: CASSSGSGGGEKLFF
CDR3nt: TGTGCCAGCAGTTCTGGTTCAGGGGGGGGTGAAAAACTGTTTTTT

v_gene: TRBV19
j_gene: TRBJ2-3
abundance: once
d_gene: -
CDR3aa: CASSIVGADTQYF
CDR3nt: TGTGCCAGTAGTATTGTTGGAGCAGATACGCAGTATTTT

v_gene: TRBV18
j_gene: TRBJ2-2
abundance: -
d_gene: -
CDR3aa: CASSPQLGTGELFF
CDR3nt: TGTGCCAGCTCACCGCAACTAGGGACCGGGGAGCTGTTTTTT

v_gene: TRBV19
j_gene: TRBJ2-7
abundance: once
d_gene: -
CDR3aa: CASSIRAGAYEQYF
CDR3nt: TGTGCCAGTAGTATAAGGGCAGGGGCCTACGAGCAGTACTTC

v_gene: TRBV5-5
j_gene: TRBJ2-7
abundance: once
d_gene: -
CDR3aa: CASSLGFGQSYEQYF
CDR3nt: TGTGCCAGCAGCTTGGGGTTTGGACAGTCCTACGAGCAGTACTTC

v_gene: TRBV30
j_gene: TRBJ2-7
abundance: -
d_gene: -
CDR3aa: CAWSSRTGREQYF
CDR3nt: TGTGCCTGGAGTTCGCGGACGGGCCGAGAGCAGTACTTC

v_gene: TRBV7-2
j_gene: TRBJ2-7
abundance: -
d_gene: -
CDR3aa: CASSLGGDSLQEQYF
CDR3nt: TGTGCCAGCAGCTTAGGCGGGGACAGTCTCCAGGAGCAGTACTTC

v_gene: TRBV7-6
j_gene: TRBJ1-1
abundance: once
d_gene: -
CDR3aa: CASSSALNEMNTEAFF
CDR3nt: TGTGCCAGCAGCTCCGCGTTGAACGAAATGAACACTGAAGCTTTCTTT

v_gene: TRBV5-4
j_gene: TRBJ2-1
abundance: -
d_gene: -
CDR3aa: CASSPQERTYNEQFF
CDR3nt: TGTGCCAGCAGCCCACAGGAGCGGACCTACAATGAGCAGTTCTTC

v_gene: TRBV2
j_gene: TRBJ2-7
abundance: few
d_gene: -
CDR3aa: CASSAWEQYF
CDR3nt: TGTGCCAGCAGTGCTTGGGAGCAGTACTTC

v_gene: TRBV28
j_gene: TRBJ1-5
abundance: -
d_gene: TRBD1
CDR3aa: CASSWGQGARVNQPQHF
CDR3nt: TGTGCCAGCAGCTGGGGACAGGGGGCGCGTGTAAATCAGCCCCAGCATTTT

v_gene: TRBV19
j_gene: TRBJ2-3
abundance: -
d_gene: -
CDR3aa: CASSIDQGTDTQYF
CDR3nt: TGTGCCAGTAGTATAGATCAGGGTACAGATACGCAGTATTTT

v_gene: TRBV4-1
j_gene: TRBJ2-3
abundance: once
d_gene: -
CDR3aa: CASSQEPASSVDTQYF
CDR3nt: TGCGCCAGCAGCCAAGAACCGGCTAGCTCGGTCGATACGCAGTATTTT

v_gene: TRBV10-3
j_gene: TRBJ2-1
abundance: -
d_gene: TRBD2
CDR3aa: CAISEPAGGGSSYNEQFF
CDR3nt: TGTGCCATCAGTGAGCCCGCGGGGGGGGGAAGCTCCTACAATGAGCAGTTCTTC

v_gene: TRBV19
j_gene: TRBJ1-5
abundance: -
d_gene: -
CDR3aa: CASSIGGKGNQPQHF
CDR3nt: TGTGCCAGTAGTATTGGAGGAAAGGGCAATCAGCCCCAGCATTTT

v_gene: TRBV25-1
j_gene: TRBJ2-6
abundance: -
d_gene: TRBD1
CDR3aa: CASSAQGAGANVLTF
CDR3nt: TGTGCCAGCAGTGCACAGGGGGCTGGGGCCAACGTCCTGACTTTC

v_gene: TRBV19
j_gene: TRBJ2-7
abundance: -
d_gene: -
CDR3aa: CASKSKGPSGYEQYF
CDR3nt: TGTGCCAGTAAAAGTAAGGGCCCATCTGGATACGAGCAGTACTTC

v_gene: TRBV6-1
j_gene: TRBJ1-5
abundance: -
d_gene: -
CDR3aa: CASSMGSYQPQHF
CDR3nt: TGTGCCAGCAGCATGGGGAGCTATCAGCCCCAGCATTTT

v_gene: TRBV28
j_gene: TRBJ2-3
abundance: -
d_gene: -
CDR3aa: CASSPRTAPVGDTQYF
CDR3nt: TGTGCCAGCAGCCCCCGGACAGCCCCAGTAGGAGATACGCAGTATTTT

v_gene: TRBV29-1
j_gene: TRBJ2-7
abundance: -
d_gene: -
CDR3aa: CSVEILGRGLNYEQYF
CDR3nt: TGCAGCGTTGAAATCTTGGGCAGGGGCCTAAACTACGAGCAGTACTTC

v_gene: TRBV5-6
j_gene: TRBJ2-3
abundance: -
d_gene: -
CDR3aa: CASSLAGEDTQYF
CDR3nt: TGTGCCAGCAGCTTGGCAGGGGAGGATACGCAGTATTTT

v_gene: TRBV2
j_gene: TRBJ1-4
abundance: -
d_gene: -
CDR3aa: CASSATGIPGEKLFF
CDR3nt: TGTGCCAGCAGTGCGACTGGTATCCCTGGGGAAAAACTGTTTTTT